These 11 T cell receptor beta chains were all obtained from the same sample, sequenced in a study of identical twins. TCRdb recomputed calls from the 5' RACE reads with MiXCR, one row per CDR3 protein. The sample has about 660,000 distinct CDR3 sequences, around 8.3% seen once. The same data also went into a second study, on yellow fever vaccine responses in identical twins.

Sequencing input: PBMCs. These receptor sequences come from a woman aged 18-29 years in good health.

V gene TRBV28 combines with J gene TRBJ2-1, with unresolved D. V was trimmed by 5 bases and J by 4 bases, leaving 6 bases between them. This CDR3 region has 12 residues. Germline assignment: CDR1 MDHEN and CDR2 SYDVKM. The CDR3 sequence is CASSRLYNEQFF. CDR3 coding DNA: TGTGCCAGCAGTAGACTTTACAATGAGCAGTTCTTC.

This clonotype was detected a few times. The chain carries TRBV2 and TRBJ2-7; 8 nucleotides agree with TRBD2. V lost 8 bases to trimming and J lost 3 bases; unmatched junction nucleotides: 9. The CDR3 totals 14 residues. CDR1 is SNHLY, CDR2 FYNNEI, per germline. The CDR3 DNA reads as TGTGCCAGCGTTGGCGGGAGGCTCGACTACGAGCAGTACTTC. This encodes CASVGGRLDYEQYF. The full variable domain, in which reference TRBV2 and TRBJ2-7 provide the parts outside the CDR3, is EPEVTQTPSHQVTQMGQEVILRCVPISNHLYFYWYRQILGQKVEFLVSFYNNEISEKSEIFDDQFSVERPDGSNFTLKIRSTKLEDSAMYFCASVGGRLDYEQYFGPGTRLTVT.

The sample holds many counts of this clonotype. The chain couples TRBV10-3 to TRBJ2-1; a possible D gene is TRBD1 (6 bases). Looked up from germline, CDR1 is ENHRY and CDR2 is SYGVKD. V shed 8 bases and J shed 0 bases, with 17 bases lying between them. CDR3 length equals 16 residues. CDR3 DNA: TGTGCCATCGGTACAGGGAGTCTAGGCTCCTACAATGAGCAGTTCTTC. Translating gives CAIGTGSLGSYNEQFF.

This clonotype was seen more than once but under ten times. The chain is built from TRBV20-1 and TRBJ2-3; 15 nucleotides agree with TRBD2. Germline-derived CDR1 and CDR2 are DFQATT and SNEGSKA (reference sequence). This CDR3 contains 17 residues. Unmatched junction bases numbered 10, after V lost 3 bases and J lost 6 bases. CDR3 in DNA: TGCAGTGCTAGGATGGGGGGACTAGCGGGAGGATGGGATACGCAGTATTTT. Translating gives CSARMGGLAGGWDTQYF.

This clonotype was counted a few times. The chain links TRBV4-3 to TRBJ2-1, with 11 nucleotides matching TRBD2. V trimming: 0 bases; J trimming: 7 bases; junction bases outside the gene matches: 8. Germline CDR1 LGHNA, CDR2 YSLEER. The CDR3 loop spans 17 amino acids. DNA of the CDR3: TGCGCCAGCAGCCAAGATATAGCGGGAGGGCCTGGGAATGAGCAGTTCTTC. Its translation: CASSQDIAGGPGNEQFF.

There are a few counts of this clonotype. This rearrangement joins TRBV28 to TRBJ2-2; 8 nucleotides align to TRBD1. J gave up 0 bases and V 3 bases, and 15 bases lay outside the gene matches. Germline V gene sequence: CDR1 MDHEN, CDR2 SYDVKM. The CDR3 runs 20 residues. CDR3 sequence (DNA): TGTGCCAGCAGTTTTTTCCGGCAGGGGGCTATACTAACGAACACCGGGGAGCTGTTTTTT. Translated: CASSFFRQGAILTNTGELFF.

This clonotype was recorded at least ten times. The rearrangement uses TRBV28 and TRBJ1-5; D possibly corresponds to TRBD1 (5 bases). The CDR3 has 15 amino acids. Germline CDR1 MDHEN, CDR2 SYDVKM. V dropped 10 bases and J dropped 0 bases, with 16 bases sitting between them. This chain's CDR3 is CAITGHPHSNQPQHF. CDR3 DNA sequence: TGTGCCATTACAGGACACCCCCATAGCAATCAGCCCCAGCATTTT.

This clonotype has a handful of counts. V is TRBV15 and J is TRBJ2-5; D call uncertain. This CDR3 comprises 15 residues. Germline lookup yields CDR1 LNHNV and CDR2 YYDKDF (reference sequence). V dropped 0 bases and J dropped 5 bases, with 13 bases sitting between them. The CDR3, as DNA: TGTGCCACCAGCAGAGAGATGGGGATAGGGGAGACCCAGTACTTC. Translated: CATSREMGIGETQYF.

The J gene is TRBJ2-7, the V gene TRBV9; 7 nucleotides match TRBD2. Germline V gene lookup returns CDR1 SGDLS and CDR2 YYNGEE. This CDR3 spans 16 amino acids. Losses at the gene ends were 0 bases for V and 5 bases for J; bases not matched to a gene: 11. Here the CDR3 reads CASSVEVWRERHEQYF. CDR3 in DNA: TGTGCCAGCAGCGTAGAGGTGTGGCGGGAGCGGCACGAGCAGTACTTC.

A few counts support this clonotype. The chain uses TRBV6-1 and TRBJ1-6, with D hard to call. The V gene's germline CDR1 is MNHNS and CDR2 SASEGT. This CDR3 spans 13 amino acids. Trimming left V 8 bases short and J 11 bases short, with 16 bases between. The CDR3 reads CASLKSQVTPLHF. For the CDR3, the DNA is TGTGCCAGCCTGAAATCTCAGGTTACACCCCTCCACTTT.

The chain joins TRBV6-2 or TRBV6-3 to TRBJ2-6; no reliable D call. CDR1 and CDR2 (germline): MNHEY, SVGEGT. Trimming took 8 bases from V and 0 from J, leaving 17 bases between them. The CDR3 totals 17 residues. This CDR3 reads CASQGRGQSSGANVLTF. As DNA, the CDR3 is TGTGCCAGCCAAGGTCGTGGTCAGAGCTCTGGGGCCAACGTCCTGACTTTC.